This entry describes one T cell receptor (beta chain). Antigen unknown. Trimming took 4 bases from V and 8 from J, leaving 11 bases between them. The CDR3 is made up of 13 amino acids. Looked up from germline, CDR1 is LGHNA and CDR2 is YSLEER. Assay used: immunoSEQ multiplex PCR; TCRdb lists only in-frame clones, some missing. The top ten clones hold approximately 15% of a sample with some 64,000 clones, roughly 87% of them seen once. The data originate from a study of T cell responses to AZD1222 COVID-19 vaccine. General study findings and limits: A reported finding is that nearly half of spike-specific TCRs target unmutated variant regions.

The sequence derives from an adult in good health. The chain couples TRBV4-3 to TRBJ1-4; D ambiguous. The starting material was peripheral blood, obtained on day 0 of AZD1222 vaccination. The CDR3 region is CASSLGSGEKLFF. The CDR3 DNA sequence: TGCGCCAGCAGCCTCGGGTCTGGGGAAAAACTGTTTTTT.